The 6 T cell receptor beta chains presented below share a single source sample, sequenced in a study of blood T cell repertoires in COVID-19 (dated by TCRdb to the early 2020s). Receptors were amplified or captured by the immunoSEQ multiplex PCR assay. Drawn from immuneACCESS, this table holds only the in-frame rearrangements with V and J called that TCRdb kept. Clones are partly lost; checked studies trace under half to an unresolved V gene and leave the rest unexplained. This sample lists 30,000 or so clones; 91% were detected once. The top ten constitute 5% to 7% of the sample. Material for sequencing was peripheral blood. The receptors shown here come from a human donor in a cohort sampled during active COVID-19.

This chain uses TRBV30 with TRBJ1-6, with TRBD1 identical over 8 bases. This CDR3 is built from 13 residues. Germline assignment: CDR1 GTSNPN and CDR2 SVGIG (reference sequence). V shed 3 bases, J shed 9 bases, and the junction held 4 bases outside the gene matches. CDR3 DNA: TGTGCCTGGAGGGGACAGGAGGGTTCACCCCTCCACTTT. It encodes CAWRGQEGSPLHF.

The chain recombines TRBV18 with TRBJ2-1, with 8 bases lining up with TRBD2. V trimming: 6 bases; J trimming: 15 bases; junction bases outside the gene matches: 10. The CDR3 is 12 residues long. Germline-derived CDR1 and CDR2 are KGHSH and LQKENI. The CDR3 here is CASSSTGSGVFF. Written as DNA, the CDR3 is TGTGCCAGCTCCTCCACCGGTAGCGGGGTGTTCTTC.

The chain recombines TRBV11-3 with TRBJ1-2, with a tentative D call TRBD1 (5 bases). The ends were cut back, 1 base at V and 6 bases at J, with 9 bases in the middle. CDR3 size: 13 residues. The germline gives CDR1 SGHNT, CDR2 YENEEA. The CDR3 loop is CASSLGVRDGYTF. In nucleotides, the CDR3 is TGTGCCAGCAGCTTAGGGGTCAGGGATGGCTACACCTTC.

The chain couples TRBV6-6 to TRBJ2-2; D ambiguous. Germline assignment: CDR1 MNHNY and CDR2 SVGAGI (reference sequence). The germline V and J ends were trimmed by 2 bases and 0 bases, with 4 bases remaining between them. This CDR3 contains 14 residues. CDR3 DNA: TGTGCCAGCAGTTACGCAGCGAACACCGGGGAGCTGTTTTTT. It specifies CASSYAANTGELFF.

The chain joins TRBV5-6 to TRBJ1-2, with D maybe TRBD1 (5 bases). The CDR3 spans 15 residues. In germline, CDR1 is SGHDT, CDR2 YYEEEE. V was cut by 5 bases and J by 0 bases, with 14 bases left in between. The CDR3 coding sequence is TGTGCCAGCAGTTATGGGACGGGGGCTAACTATGGCTACACCTTC. Encoded protein: CASSYGTGANYGYTF.

The V and J genes are TRBV6-5 and TRBJ2-1, with 9 bases lining up with TRBD2. This CDR3 has 14 residues. J gave up 10 bases and V 0 bases, and 4 bases lay outside the gene matches. The V gene's germline CDR1 is MNHEY and CDR2 SVGAGI. The CDR3 DNA reads as TGTGCCAGCAGTTACTCGTCGAGCGGGAGGGAGCAGTTCTTC. It yields the protein CASSYSSSGREQFF.